These 24 T cell receptor beta chains originate from one sample sequenced in a study of T cell responses to AZD1222 COVID-19 vaccine. The method was immunoSEQ multiplex PCR; TCRdb's version includes in-frame clones alone and lacks a portion of them. The table has 120,000 to 150,000 clones, approximately 90% seen once. Sample: peripheral blood, taken 28 days after the second AZD1222 dose. The source is an adult who received the AZD1222 COVID-19 vaccine.

This chain joins TRBV11-2 and TRBJ1-5; TRBD1 matches at 7 bases. V gave up 5 bases and J gave up 5 bases; unmatched junction bases: 9. In germline, CDR1 is SGHAT, CDR2 FQNNGV. The CDR3 runs to 15 residues. The CDR3 region is CASSLGNRGDQPQHF. The CDR3 region has the DNA TGTGCCAGCAGCCTAGGGAACAGGGGAGATCAGCCCCAGCATTTT.

This clone was counted once. V is TRBV6-5 and J is TRBJ2-7; 7 bases are shared with TRBD1. The CDR3 has 14 amino acids. V lost 6 bases and J lost 1; bases outside the gene matches: 6. CDR1 is MNHEY and CDR2 is SVGAGI in the germline V gene. The CDR3 protein is CASRKNRGSYEQYF. In DNA form, the CDR3 reads TGTGCCAGCAGAAAGAACAGGGGATCCTACGAGCAGTACTTC.

This clone showed up many times. The chain couples TRBV2 to TRBJ1-2, with unresolved D. In germline, CDR1 is SNHLY, CDR2 FYNNEI. V lost 5 bases, J lost 8 bases, and 9 bases lay in between. This CDR3 comprises 11 residues. The CDR3 reads CASSTHTGYTF. The CDR3 coding sequence is TGTGCCAGCAGTACCCACACCGGCTACACCTTC. The full variable domain, with the rest looked up from reference TRBV2 and TRBJ1-2, is EPEVTQTPSHQVTQMGQEVILRCVPISNHLYFYWYRQILGQKVEFLVSFYNNEISEKSEIFDDQFSVERPDGSNFTLKIRSTKLEDSAMYFCASSTHTGYTFGSGTRLTVV.

This clone was recorded only once. The V gene is TRBV7-2, the J gene TRBJ2-7, with a weak D call TRBD2 (6 bases). V lost 2 bases and J 1 base, leaving 12 bases between the germline ends. Germline V gives CDR1 SGHTA, CDR2 FQGNSA. The CDR3 loop spans 15 amino acids. Written as DNA, the CDR3 is TGTGCCAGCAGCTTACGGGGCGGGATATCCTACGAGCAGTACTTC. Protein product: CASSLRGGISYEQYF.

The chain combines TRBV5-4 with TRBJ2-3; D is uncertain. This CDR3 is 12 amino acids long. Trimming removed 4 bases at V and 4 bases at J, with 7 bases between. Germline V gene data show CDR1 as SGHNT and CDR2 as YYREEE (reference sequence). The chain's CDR3 is CASSTTADTQYF. Here the CDR3 DNA reads TGTGCCAGCAGCACCACCGCAGATACGCAGTATTTT.

This clone was seen a single time. This chain links TRBV27 with TRBJ2-2; D is perhaps TRBD1 (6 bases). The CDR3 is 15 residues long. V lost 5 bases, J lost 0 bases, and 10 bases lay in between. Germline lookup yields CDR1 MNHEY and CDR2 SMNVEV (reference sequence). This CDR3 reads CASSPQGSNTGELFF. For the CDR3, the DNA is TGTGCCAGCAGTCCCCAGGGGTCGAACACCGGGGAGCTGTTTTTT.

The chain couples TRBV7-9 to TRBJ2-7; 11 nucleotides agree with TRBD1. Germline V gene lookup returns CDR1 SEHNR and CDR2 FQNEAQ (reference sequence). V was clipped by 8 bases and J by 3 bases; unmatched bases: 3. The CDR3 loop spans 13 amino acids. CDR3 protein: CASDGTGGYEQYF. DNA of the CDR3: TGTGCCAGCGACGGGACAGGGGGCTACGAGCAGTACTTC.

The chain carries TRBV7-9 and TRBJ1-5; 7 bases align to TRBD1. The CDR3 consists of 14 residues. V lost 4 bases, J lost 3 bases, and 3 bases stayed unmatched. Germline-derived CDR1 and CDR2 are SEHNR and FQNEAQ (reference sequence). CDR3 DNA sequence: TGTGCCAGCAGCTCTACAGGGGTCAATCAGCCCCAGCATTTT. It is translated as CASSSTGVNQPQHF.

V and J are TRBV4-1 and TRBJ2-7; a weak D match, TRBD2 (6 bases). The germline V gene encodes CDR1 MGHRA and CDR2 YSYEKL. V was clipped by 1 base and J by 4 bases, with 17 bases between them. This CDR3 region has 16 residues. As DNA, the CDR3 is TGCGCCAGCAGCCAAGGGCGAGGGCGGGGTCGGTACGAGCAGTACTTC. Its translation is CASSQGRGRGRYEQYF.

The V call is TRBV5-1, the J call TRBJ2-3, with TRBD2 matching 9 bases. This CDR3 comprises 19 residues. Trimming cost V 0 bases and J 2 bases; bases outside gene matches: 13. Germline V lookup: CDR1 SGHRS, CDR2 YFSETQ. CDR3 residues: CASSLEGSIAGAYTDTQYF. CDR3 sequence (DNA): TGCGCCAGCAGCTTGGAGGGGTCAATAGCGGGGGCATACACAGATACGCAGTATTTT.

V and J are TRBV11-2 and TRBJ2-2; the D is unclear. Trimming took 1 base from V and 6 from J, leaving 0 bases between them. CDR3 length: 11 residues. Germline assignment: CDR1 SGHAT and CDR2 FQNNGV. The CDR3 DNA follows: TGTGCCAGCAGCTTAGCCGGGGAGCTGTTTTTT. Translated: CASSLAGELFF.

The rearrangement joins TRBV5-1 to TRBJ2-1; TRBD1 matches 8 bases. Germline CDR1 reads SGHRS; CDR2 reads YFSETQ. V lost 2 bases and J lost 10; bases outside the gene matches: 5. CDR3 length: 13 amino acids. The CDR3 bases are TGCGCCAGCAGCTTTTCCTGGGACAGGGAGCAGTTCTTC. It is translated as CASSFSWDREQFF.

The chain has TRBV10-3 and TRBJ1-2; D unclear. The germline V and J ends were trimmed by 2 bases and 8 bases, with 15 bases remaining between them. CDR3 length: 14 residues. Germline CDR1 and CDR2: ENHRY and SYGVKD. The DNA of the CDR3 is TGTGCCATCAGTGAGCCAGGACGGGCCAAGGGCTACACCTTC. Protein product: CAISEPGRAKGYTF.

The chain couples TRBV2 to TRBJ2-5, with D tentatively TRBD2 (6 bases). Germline CDR1 SNHLY, CDR2 FYNNEI. The CDR3 sequence is 14 residues long. The V and J ends lost 6 bases and 3 bases respectively, with 14 bases between them. The CDR3 is CASSANGGEETQYF. Here the CDR3 DNA reads TGTGCCAGCAGCGCAAACGGGGGTGAAGAGACCCAGTACTTC.

CDR3 loop: CASSPSALAAISSYNEQFF. The CDR3 nucleotides are TGCGCCAGCAGCCCATCTGCACTAGCGGCGATCAGCTCCTACAATGAGCAGTTCTTC. This chain uses TRBV4-1 with TRBJ2-1, with 8 bases that match TRBD2. The junction had 14 bases not matched to a gene; V was cut back by 4 bases and J by 0 bases. Looked up from germline, CDR1 is MGHRA and CDR2 is YSYEKL. The CDR3 contains 19 residues.

The CDR3 is CASSIDSSQRKRNTEAFF. The CDR3 DNA reads as TGTGCCAGTAGTATAGATTCTTCCCAACGGAAGAGGAACACTGAAGCTTTCTTT. J is TRBJ1-1 and V is TRBV19, with D unresolved. CDR3 length: 18 residues. Trimming took 0 bases from V and 1 from J, leaving 18 bases between them. Germline V lookup: CDR1 LNHDA, CDR2 SQIVND (reference sequence).

V gene TRBV4-3 combines with J gene TRBJ1-5; D is perhaps TRBD1 (5 bases). This CDR3 spans 18 amino acids. Trimming shortened V by 0 bases and J by 3 bases, and 18 bases separated the two germline ends. Germline values: CDR1 LGHNA, CDR2 YSLEER. The CDR3 DNA sequence: TGCGCCAGCAGCCAAGAAAGGGACTTGGGAAGACCCAATCAGCCCCAGCATTTT. This encodes CASSQERDLGRPNQPQHF.

Here the CDR3 reads CASSLFRGYEQYF. The CDR3 DNA is TGTGCCAGCAGCTTATTTCGGGGTTACGAGCAGTACTTC. V is TRBV7-2 and J is TRBJ2-7, with a possible D match to TRBD2 (5 bases). Trimming left V 2 bases short and J 4 bases short, with 9 bases between. Germline V CDR1 and CDR2: SGHTA, FQGNSA. The CDR3 extends over 13 amino acids.

This chain uses TRBV29-1 with TRBJ2-1; D may correspond to TRBD1 or TRBD2 (5 bases each). V dropped 3 bases and J dropped 0 bases, with 12 bases sitting between them. Germline CDR1 reads SQVTM; CDR2 reads ANQGSEA. The CDR3 length is 15 residues. CDR3 coding DNA: TGCAGCGTTGAGGGGACCCTGTCCTCCTACAATGAGCAGTTCTTC. The encoded protein is CSVEGTLSSYNEQFF.

The chain couples TRBV2 to TRBJ1-1; possibly TRBD1 for D (5 bases). Trimming shortened V by 5 bases and J by 1 base, and 8 bases separated the two germline ends. Germline CDR1 and CDR2: SNHLY and FYNNEI. The CDR3 extends over 13 amino acids. This chain's CDR3 is CASSRDANTEAFF. In nucleotides, the CDR3 is TGTGCCAGCAGTAGGGACGCGAACACTGAAGCTTTCTTT.

J is TRBJ2-2 and V is TRBV4-3; 9 positions agree with TRBD2. Unmatched junction bases numbered 14, after V lost 1 base and J lost 5 bases. CDR1 and CDR2 (germline): LGHNA, YSLEER. The CDR3 has 19 residues. This CDR3 reads CASSQAPQGLREGTGELFF. CDR3 nucleotide sequence: TGCGCCAGCAGCCAAGCGCCCCAGGGGTTGCGGGAGGGAACCGGGGAGCTGTTTTTT.

J is TRBJ2-1 and V is TRBV14; D remains unclear. This CDR3 contains 15 residues. V lost 2 bases to trimming and J lost 0 bases, with 8 bases between them. In germline, CDR1 is SGHDN, CDR2 FVKESK. The CDR3 protein is CASSQIRHSYNEQFF. The DNA of the CDR3 is TGTGCCAGCAGCCAAATTAGGCACTCCTACAATGAGCAGTTCTTC.

At least ten counts were recorded for this clone. The junction and the germline gene differ at one end; a read error may be behind it. The chain combines TRBV7-7 with TRBJ2-3; D perhaps matches TRBD1 (6 bases). CDR1 is SSHAT, CDR2 FNYEAQ, per germline (reference sequence). The length of the CDR3 is 18 residues. DNA for the CDR3: TGTGCTAGCAGCTTAAACAGGGTGGGACGTACCCAAACAGATACGCAGTATTTT. It codes for CASSLNRVGRTQTDTQYF.

V and J are TRBV7-9 and TRBJ2-1; 8 positions match TRBD1. This CDR3 has 15 residues. Losses at the gene ends were 5 bases for V and 2 bases for J; bases not matched to a gene: 5. Germline values: CDR1 SEHNR, CDR2 FQNEAQ (reference sequence). CDR3 DNA: TGTGCCAGCAGCCCAGGGACAGGCACCTACAATGAGCAGTTCTTC. This codes for CASSPGTGTYNEQFF.